This entry lists 21 T cell receptor beta chains sequenced from one sample in a study of blood T cells in healthy people across ages. The use of a sample-barcoded 5' primer and a J-beta primer mix characterized a second PCR of about 6 to 12 cycles. TCRdb re-called the 5' RACE reads through MiXCR, storing one row per CDR3 protein. The profile shows fewer than 1,200,000 distinct CDR3 sequences, about 23% of them singletons. The same data also contributed to another study, on T cells of mothers and their children.

The specimen was blood. Receptors originate from a girl aged 2-10 years in good health.

The chain carries TRBV20-1 and TRBJ1-5, with a possible D match to TRBD1 (6 bases). Germline V gene sequence: CDR1 DFQATT, CDR2 SNEGSKA (reference sequence). Trimming left V 6 bases short and J 4 bases short, with 16 bases between. This CDR3 region has 14 residues. The CDR3 DNA follows: TGCAGTGCGTCAGGCAGGGGACGAAATCAGCCCCAGCATTTT. This sequence encodes CSASGRGRNQPQHF.

A few counts support this clonotype. CDR3 in DNA: TGCAGTGCTTACCCCGGGACAGGGGTCTACGAGCAGTACTTC. This translates into CSAYPGTGVYEQYF. The chain joins TRBV20-1 to TRBJ2-7; 10 bases align to TRBD1. CDR1 is DFQATT and CDR2 is SNEGSKA in the germline V gene (reference sequence). The CDR3 is 14 residues long. J was trimmed by 3 bases and V by 5 bases; bases with no gene match: 7.

CDR3: CASSLRGPAGGGDTQYF. The CDR3 DNA reads TGTGCCAGCAGTCTACGGGGCCCAGCGGGAGGGGGAGATACGCAGTATTTT. This chain links TRBV6-5 with TRBJ2-3; 10 bases match TRBD2. Trimming removed 5 bases from V and 5 bases from J; junction bases left unmatched: 13. The CDR3 has 17 residues. Germline V CDR1 and CDR2: MNHEY, SVGAGI.

This chain connects TRBV12-3 or TRBV12-4 to TRBJ2-2, with D perhaps TRBD2 (7 bases). CDR3 size: 16 residues. V dropped 3 bases and J dropped 4 bases, with 15 bases sitting between them. Written as DNA, the CDR3 is TGTGCCAGCAGTTTCCACGGGGGGCGGGTCACCGGGGAGCTGTTTTTT. Protein sequence: CASSFHGGRVTGELFF.

V and J are TRBV12-2 and TRBJ1-1. TRBV12-2 is listed as a pseudogene. The CDR3 contains 15 residues. The DNA for the CDR3 is TGTGCAAGTCGCTCCCTTTTAGGACGGGGAGGGGAAGCTTTCTTT. This encodes CASRSLLGRGGEAFF.

The chain carries TRBV9 and TRBJ1-2; tentatively, D is TRBD1 (5 bases). Germline V gene sequence: CDR1 SGDLS, CDR2 YYNGEE. This CDR3 has 14 residues. Trimming removed 4 bases from V and 3 bases from J, with 13 bases in between. This chain's CDR3 is CASSLGGGDYGYTF. CDR3 nucleotide sequence: TGTGCCAGCAGCCTCGGGGGGGGAGACTATGGCTACACCTTC.

The rearrangement uses TRBV29-1 and TRBJ1-2; 8 bases are a match to TRBD1. With V trimmed by 7 bases and J by 5 bases, 9 bases remained unmatched. Germline loops: CDR1 SQVTM, CDR2 ANQGSEA. The CDR3 length is 13 residues. This CDR3 is CSGTGQGFYGYTF. CDR3 coding DNA: TGCAGCGGCACCGGACAGGGATTTTATGGCTACACCTTC.

This chain connects TRBV11-3 to TRBJ2-2; D gene uncertain. Germline V lookup: CDR1 SGHNT, CDR2 YENEEA. The V end was cut by 0 bases, the J end by 0 bases, with 11 bases between. This CDR3 region has 17 residues. Here the CDR3 DNA reads TGTGCCAGCAGCTTAGATCAGAACGTCGCGAACACCGGGGAGCTGTTTTTT. Translating gives CASSLDQNVANTGELFF.

This clonotype was picked up a small number of times. V usage is TRBV7-9 and J usage is TRBJ1-4; no reliable D call. Between the trimmed V and J ends, which lost 2 bases and 7 bases, there was a span of 11 bases. This CDR3 contains 14 residues. Germline CDR1 is SEHNR and CDR2 is FQNEAQ (reference sequence). CDR3: CASSLKYGGEKLFF. CDR3 DNA: TGTGCCAGCAGCTTAAAGTACGGCGGTGAAAAACTGTTTTTT.

The chain is built from TRBV5-1 and TRBJ2-4; possibly TRBD2 for D (6 bases). V lost 3 bases and J lost 1, with 17 bases in between. The CDR3 totals 17 residues. Germline-derived CDR1 and CDR2 are SGHRS and YFSETQ. CDR3 residues: CASSSGGALSAKNIQYF. The CDR3 bases are TGCGCCAGCAGCTCCGGGGGTGCGCTCTCTGCCAAAAACATTCAGTACTTC.

V is TRBV5-4 and J is TRBJ1-3; tentative D call: TRBD1 (5 bases). V was cut by 5 bases and J by 4 bases, with 19 bases left in between. This CDR3 has 16 residues. Germline V gene data show CDR1 as SGHNT and CDR2 as YYREEE (reference sequence). This CDR3 is CASSWRGQRGGNTIYF. The CDR3, as DNA: TGTGCCAGCAGTTGGCGCGGGCAAAGGGGAGGAAACACCATATATTTT.

The chain has TRBV7-8 and TRBJ2-7; the D gene is possibly TRBD2 (5 bases). V lost 5 bases, J lost 2 bases, and 19 bases lay in between. The CDR3 covers 16 residues. Germline CDR1 SGHVS, CDR2 FQNEAQ. This chain's CDR3 is CASSAEGYLLTYEQYF. CDR3 DNA: TGTGCCAGCAGCGCCGAGGGATACCTCCTCACCTACGAGCAGTACTTC.

The chain is built from TRBV29-1 and TRBJ2-7; D gene unclear. Trimming took off 8 bases at V and 3 bases at J, with 5 bases between the two ends. The CDR3 has 9 residues. Per the germline V gene, CDR1 is SQVTM and CDR2 is ANQGSEA. This chain's CDR3 is CSPDYEQYF. The CDR3 DNA reads as TGCAGCCCAGACTACGAGCAGTACTTC.

This clonotype turned up a few times. The J gene is TRBJ2-5, the V gene TRBV7-9, with a tentative D call TRBD2 (5 bases). The ends were cut back, 2 bases at V and 11 bases at J, with 15 bases in the middle. Germline V gene sequence: CDR1 SEHNR, CDR2 FQNEAQ (reference sequence). The CDR3 is 13 amino acids. The CDR3 loop reads CASSLSMGSEQYF. The CDR3 DNA sequence: TGTGCCAGCAGCTTATCCATGGGGAGTGAGCAGTACTTC.

The sample holds a few counts of this clonotype. V usage is TRBV7-9 and J usage is TRBJ1-5; weak D call: TRBD1 (6 bases). V dropped 6 bases and J dropped 10 bases, with 22 bases sitting between them. This CDR3 is 15 amino acids long. In germline, CDR1 is SEHNR, CDR2 FQNEAQ (reference sequence). CDR3 DNA: TGTGCCAGCAGGAGCTTAGGGGGGTGGCCGCGTCCCCAGCATTTT. This translates into CASRSLGGWPRPQHF.

This clonotype was observed a handful of times. The V and J genes are TRBV5-6 and TRBJ2-5; 8 bases agree with TRBD2. The CDR3 is 15 amino acids. V shed 3 bases, J shed 1 base, and the junction held 5 bases outside the gene matches. Per germline, CDR1 SGHDT and CDR2 YYEEEE. CDR3 in DNA: TGTGCCAGCAGCTACATTAGCGGGACCCAAGAGACCCAGTACTTC. This translates into CASSYISGTQETQYF.

This clonotype was detected only a few times. The chain has TRBV24-1 and TRBJ2-1; weak D call: TRBD2 (5 bases). Trimming left V 4 bases short and J 0 bases short, with 15 bases between. Germline assignment: CDR1 KGHDR and CDR2 SFDVKD. CDR3 length: 17 residues. DNA of the CDR3: TGTGCCACCAGTGACTCAGCAGCGGACCACTCCTACAATGAGCAGTTCTTC. Amino acid sequence: CATSDSAADHSYNEQFF.

This clonotype was counted between two and nine times. V usage is TRBV29-1 and J usage is TRBJ2-5, with TRBD2 matching 7 bases. The CDR3 is made up of 12 amino acids. Germline CDR1 SQVTM, CDR2 ANQGSEA. Trimming cost V 8 bases and J 3 bases; bases outside gene matches: 6. Written as DNA, the CDR3 is TGCAGCTTCCATGGGGGGGAAGAGACCCAGTACTTC. It is translated as CSFHGGEETQYF.

The chain uses TRBV12-3 or TRBV12-4 and TRBJ1-2, with D uncertain. CDR3 length: 14 residues. The germline V and J ends were trimmed by 5 bases and 7 bases, with 17 bases remaining between them. For the CDR3, the DNA is TGTGCCAGCAGTCTACCGGACGAGGTTGTTGGCTACACCTTC. Its translation: CASSLPDEVVGYTF.

Remarks on this clonotype: A much larger clone differs by one base, so this may be a read error. The rearrangement links TRBV9 to TRBJ2-5; TRBD1 is a possible D gene (8 bases). CDR3 size: 16 residues. V shed 5 bases and J shed 4 bases, with 21 bases lying between them. The germline gives CDR1 SGDLS, CDR2 YYNGEE. The DNA of the CDR3 is TGTGCCAGCAGTCTCCAGGGGGCGGGAGAAGGAGAGACCCAGTACTTC. It encodes CASSLQGAGEGETQYF.

This clonotype appeared a few times. The V gene is TRBV27, the J gene TRBJ1-1, with 7 positions matching TRBD1. The CDR3 is 13 residues long. Germline values: CDR1 MNHEY, CDR2 SMNVEV (reference sequence). V was clipped by 9 bases and J by 1 base; unmatched bases: 5. CDR3: CASATGENTEAFF. The CDR3 DNA follows: TGTGCCAGTGCAACAGGGGAGAACACTGAAGCTTTCTTT.